The 3 T cell receptor beta chains below were found in one sample sequenced in a study of shared clonotypes between healthy human individuals. Naive CD8 isolation took CD45RO-negative cells positively selected for CCR7 and excluded terminally differentiated effector memory CD45RA+ cells. Profiled with immunoSEQ multiplex PCR; TCRdb holds only in-frame clones, not every one. The sample has hundreds of thousands of clones; around 96% are singletons. Material: naive CD8+ T cells sorted from blood. The receptors here all came from a woman aged 30 to 39 in good health.

This CDR3 reads CASSSGQDNQPQHF. The CDR3 region has the DNA TGTGCCAGCAGCTCCGGACAGGACAATCAGCCCCAGCATTTT. The rearrangement uses TRBV13 and TRBJ1-5, with TRBD1 matching 7 bases. V dropped 4 bases and J dropped 3; count of bases not matched to a gene: 3. From germline, CDR1 is PRHDT and CDR2 FYEKMQ (reference sequence). The CDR3 runs 14 residues.

This clone has just one count. The chain combines TRBV5-6 with TRBJ1-1, with unresolved D. Trimming took off 0 bases at V and 1 base at J, with 16 bases between the two ends. Germline CDR1 SGHDT, CDR2 YYEEEE. The CDR3 runs 17 residues. The CDR3 DNA reads as TGTGCCAGCAGCTTGGAACGGATATTAATGCAGAACACTGAAGCTTTCTTT. It specifies CASSLERILMQNTEAFF.

The rearrangement joins TRBV5-6 to TRBJ2-7, with D tentatively TRBD1 (6 bases). This CDR3 is built from 13 residues. From germline, CDR1 is SGHDT and CDR2 YYEEEE. V gave up 2 bases and J gave up 2 bases, with 8 bases separating them. This CDR3 is CASSFGTTYEQYF. The CDR3 DNA reads as TGTGCCAGCAGCTTCGGGACAACCTACGAGCAGTACTTC.